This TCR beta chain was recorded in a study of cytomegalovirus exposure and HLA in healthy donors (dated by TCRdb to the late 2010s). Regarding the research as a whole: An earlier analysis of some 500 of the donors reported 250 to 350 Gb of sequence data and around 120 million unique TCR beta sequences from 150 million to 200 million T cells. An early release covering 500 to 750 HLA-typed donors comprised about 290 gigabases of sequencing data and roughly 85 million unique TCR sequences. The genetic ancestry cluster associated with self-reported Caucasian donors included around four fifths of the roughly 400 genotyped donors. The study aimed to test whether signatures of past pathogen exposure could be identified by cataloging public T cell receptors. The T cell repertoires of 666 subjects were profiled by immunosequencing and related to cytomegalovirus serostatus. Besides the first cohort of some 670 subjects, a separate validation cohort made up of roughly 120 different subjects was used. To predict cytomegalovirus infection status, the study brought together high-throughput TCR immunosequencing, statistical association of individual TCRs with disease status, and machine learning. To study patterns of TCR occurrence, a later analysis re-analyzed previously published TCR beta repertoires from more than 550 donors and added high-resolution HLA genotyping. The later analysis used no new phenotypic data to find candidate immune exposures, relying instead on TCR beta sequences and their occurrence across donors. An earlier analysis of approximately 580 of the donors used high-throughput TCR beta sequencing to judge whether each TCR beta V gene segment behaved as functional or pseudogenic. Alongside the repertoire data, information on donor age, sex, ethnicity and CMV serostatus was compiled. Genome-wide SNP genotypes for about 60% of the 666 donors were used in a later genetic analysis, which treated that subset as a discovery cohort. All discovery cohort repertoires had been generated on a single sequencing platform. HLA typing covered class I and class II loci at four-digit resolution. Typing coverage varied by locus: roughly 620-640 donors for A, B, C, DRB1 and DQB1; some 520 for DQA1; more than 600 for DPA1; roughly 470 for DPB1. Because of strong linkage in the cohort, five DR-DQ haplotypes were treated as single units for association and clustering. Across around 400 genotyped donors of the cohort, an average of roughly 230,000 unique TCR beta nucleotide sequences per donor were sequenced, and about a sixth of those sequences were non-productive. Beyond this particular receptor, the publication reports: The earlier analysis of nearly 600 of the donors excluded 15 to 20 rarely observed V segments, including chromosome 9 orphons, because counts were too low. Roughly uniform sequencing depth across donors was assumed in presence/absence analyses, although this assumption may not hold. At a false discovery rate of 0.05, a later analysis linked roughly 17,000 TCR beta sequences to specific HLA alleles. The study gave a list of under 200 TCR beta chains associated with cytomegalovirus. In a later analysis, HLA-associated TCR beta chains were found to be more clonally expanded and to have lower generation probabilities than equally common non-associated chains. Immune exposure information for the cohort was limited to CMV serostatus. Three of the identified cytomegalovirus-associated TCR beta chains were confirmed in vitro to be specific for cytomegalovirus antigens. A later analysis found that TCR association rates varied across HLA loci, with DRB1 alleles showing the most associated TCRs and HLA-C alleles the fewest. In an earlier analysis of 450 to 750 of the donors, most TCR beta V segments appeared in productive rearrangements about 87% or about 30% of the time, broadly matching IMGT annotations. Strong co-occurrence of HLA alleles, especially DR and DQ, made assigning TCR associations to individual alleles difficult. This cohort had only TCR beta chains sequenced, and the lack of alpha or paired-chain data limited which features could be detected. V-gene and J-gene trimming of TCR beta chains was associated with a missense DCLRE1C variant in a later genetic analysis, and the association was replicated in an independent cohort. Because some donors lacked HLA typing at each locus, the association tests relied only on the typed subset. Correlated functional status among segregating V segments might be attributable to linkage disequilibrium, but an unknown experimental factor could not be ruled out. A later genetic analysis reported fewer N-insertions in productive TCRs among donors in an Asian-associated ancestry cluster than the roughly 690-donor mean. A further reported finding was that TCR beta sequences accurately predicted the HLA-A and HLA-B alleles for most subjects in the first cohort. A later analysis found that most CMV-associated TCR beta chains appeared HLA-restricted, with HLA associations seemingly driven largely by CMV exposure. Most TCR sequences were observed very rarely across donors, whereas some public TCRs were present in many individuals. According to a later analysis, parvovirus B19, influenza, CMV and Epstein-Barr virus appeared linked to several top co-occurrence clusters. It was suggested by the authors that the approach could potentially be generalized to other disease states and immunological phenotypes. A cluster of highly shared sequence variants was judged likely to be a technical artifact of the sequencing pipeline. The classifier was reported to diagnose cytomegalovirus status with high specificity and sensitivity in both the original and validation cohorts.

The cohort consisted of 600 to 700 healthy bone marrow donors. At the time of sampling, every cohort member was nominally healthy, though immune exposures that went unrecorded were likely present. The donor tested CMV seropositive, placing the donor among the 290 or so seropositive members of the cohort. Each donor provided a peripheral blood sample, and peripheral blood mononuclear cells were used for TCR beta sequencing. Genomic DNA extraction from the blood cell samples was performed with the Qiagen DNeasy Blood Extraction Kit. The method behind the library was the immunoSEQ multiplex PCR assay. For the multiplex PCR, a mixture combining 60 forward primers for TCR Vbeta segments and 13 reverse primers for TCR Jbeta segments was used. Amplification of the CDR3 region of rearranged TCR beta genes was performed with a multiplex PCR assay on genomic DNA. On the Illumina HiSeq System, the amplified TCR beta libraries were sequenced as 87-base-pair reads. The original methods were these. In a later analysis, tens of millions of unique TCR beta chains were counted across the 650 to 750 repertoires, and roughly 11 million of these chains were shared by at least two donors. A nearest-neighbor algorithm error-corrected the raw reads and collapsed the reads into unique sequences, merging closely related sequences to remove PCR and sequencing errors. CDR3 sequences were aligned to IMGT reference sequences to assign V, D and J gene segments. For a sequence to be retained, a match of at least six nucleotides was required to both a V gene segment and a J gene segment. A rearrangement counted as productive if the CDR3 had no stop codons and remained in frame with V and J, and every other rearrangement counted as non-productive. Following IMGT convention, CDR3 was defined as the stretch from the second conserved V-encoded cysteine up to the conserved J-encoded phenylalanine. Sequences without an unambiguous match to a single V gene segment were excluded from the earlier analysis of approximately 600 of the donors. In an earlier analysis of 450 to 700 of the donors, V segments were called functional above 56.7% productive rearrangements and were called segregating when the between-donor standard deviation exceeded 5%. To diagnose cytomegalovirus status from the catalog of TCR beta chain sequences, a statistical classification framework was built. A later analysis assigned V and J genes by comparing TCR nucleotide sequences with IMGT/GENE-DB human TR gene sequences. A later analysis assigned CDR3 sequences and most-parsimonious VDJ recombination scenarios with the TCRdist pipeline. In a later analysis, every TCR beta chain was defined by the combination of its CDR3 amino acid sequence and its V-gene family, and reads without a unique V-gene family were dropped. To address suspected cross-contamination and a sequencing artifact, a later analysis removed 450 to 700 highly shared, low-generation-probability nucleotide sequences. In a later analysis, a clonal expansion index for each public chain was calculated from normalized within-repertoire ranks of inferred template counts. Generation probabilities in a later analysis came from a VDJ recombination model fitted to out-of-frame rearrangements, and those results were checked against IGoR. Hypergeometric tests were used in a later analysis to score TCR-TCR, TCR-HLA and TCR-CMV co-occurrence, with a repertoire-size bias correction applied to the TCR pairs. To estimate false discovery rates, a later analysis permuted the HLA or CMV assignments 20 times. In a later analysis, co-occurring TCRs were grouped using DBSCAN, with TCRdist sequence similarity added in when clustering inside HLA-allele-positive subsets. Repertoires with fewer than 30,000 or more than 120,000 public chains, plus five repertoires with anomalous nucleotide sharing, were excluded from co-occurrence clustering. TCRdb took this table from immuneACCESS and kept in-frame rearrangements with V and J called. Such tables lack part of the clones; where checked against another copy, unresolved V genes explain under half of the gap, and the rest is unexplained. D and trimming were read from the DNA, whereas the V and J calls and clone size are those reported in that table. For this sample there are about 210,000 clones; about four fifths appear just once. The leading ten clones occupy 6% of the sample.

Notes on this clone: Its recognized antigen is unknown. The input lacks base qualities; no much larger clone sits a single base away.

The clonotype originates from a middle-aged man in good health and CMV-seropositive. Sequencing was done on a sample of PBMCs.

The base sequence is TGTGCCACCAGCAGAGTAAGAAGCGGGCCACTCTACAATGAGCAGTTCTTC. The encoded protein is CATSRVRSGPLYNEQFF. This chain is built from TRBV15 and TRBJ2-1; TRBD2 is a possible D gene, resting on 6 matching bases. The germline ends are 16 bases apart after V is trimmed by 1 base and J by 3 bases. CDR1 and CDR2 (LNHNV, YYDKDF) derive from the germline V gene (reference sequence). From cysteine to phenylalanine, the CDR3 is 17 amino acids long. The retained sequence is limited to the CDR3, 51 bases, with the frame set at the first base.